This TCR beta chain is drawn from a study of T cell responses to AZD1222 COVID-19 vaccine. Clones were sequenced by immunoSEQ multiplex PCR, and TCRdb holds only the in-frame ones, with some missing. The sample holds some 90,000 clones, around 90% seen once. This CDR3 region has 16 residues. Germline CDR1 SEHNR, CDR2 FQNEAQ (reference sequence). V shed 5 bases and J 3 bases; nucleotides not matched to a gene: 7. The input for sequencing was peripheral blood, taken on day 0 of AZD1222 vaccination. This sequence was found in an adult in good health. The chain couples TRBV7-9 to TRBJ2-1; 10 bases are a match to TRBD2. The CDR3 DNA sequence: TGTGCCAGCAGCCAGACCGGGACTAGCGTCTACAATGAGCAGTTCTTC. This encodes CASSQTGTSVYNEQFF.